This T cell receptor beta chain was identified during a study of T-cell memory formation after mild COVID-19. Findings of the study overall: Several responding clones turned up in pre-infection memory, indicating that cross-reactive memory may have taken part.

V was pared by 0 bases and J by 0 bases, with 8 bases between. CDR1 and CDR2 (germline): ENHRY, SYGVKD. CDR3 length: 15 residues. As to this clonotype: Its target is not known.

Sample barcodes and UMIs were carried by the TCR alpha and TCR beta cDNA libraries that 5'RACE generated with constant-segment primers. TCRdb used MiXCR to reprocess the 5' RACE reads, holding one entry per CDR3 protein. The top ten clones hold about a fifth of a sample with more than 250,000 distinct CDR3 sequences, 16% of them seen once. V is TRBV10-3 and J is TRBJ1-2; D unresolved. The sequence came from a man between 18 and 29 years old who had mild COVID-19 (a few samples of this study predate the infection). Cell type and time point are not known. Sequencing was performed on PBMCs or a T cell subset sorted from them (not recorded which). In nucleotides, the CDR3 is TGTGCCATCAGTGAGTCTGTAGCCTCTAACTATGGCTACACCTTC. Translating gives CAISESVASNYGYTF.